Described below is a single T cell receptor beta chain sequence and its context. The antigen remains undetermined. Through Arm-PCR of CDR3 regions and iRepertoire HTBI primers, TCR beta libraries were built. TCRdb independently ran MiXCR on the multiplex PCR reads; one entry per CDR3 protein. The sample has hundreds of thousands of distinct CDR3 sequences; around 21% are singletons. The sample is drawn from a study of regulatory T cells in long-lasting Graves disease. The wider study: Those with persistent Graves' disease had received antithyroid drugs for over 5 years with positive TSH receptor antibodies.

Time point denoted: persistent/refractory GD, antithyroid drugs over 5 years with positive TRAb. PBMC-extracted RNA yielded the TCR library. Study outcomes and limitations: Relative to newly diagnosed Graves' patients, persistent ones had lower TCR diversity.

This specimen was peripheral blood mononuclear cells (PBMCs), taken when the disease was refractory, from a patient treated with antithyroid drugs. The clonotype originates from a female donor with Graves disease.

Here the CDR3 reads CASSPRGSSYNEQFF. The CDR3 DNA is TGTGCCAGCAGTCCCAGGGGAAGCTCCTACAATGAGCAGTTCTTC. This chain joins TRBV27 and TRBJ2-1; weak D call: TRBD1 (6 bases). This CDR3 comprises 15 residues. V lost 5 bases to trimming and J lost 0 bases, with 11 bases between them. Germline assignment: CDR1 MNHEY and CDR2 SMNVEV (reference sequence).